This T cell receptor (beta chain) was identified during a study of shared clonotypes between healthy human individuals. This clone is classed as medium-sized. Sequencing was performed with immunoSEQ multiplex PCR; in TCRdb, only in-frame clones are kept and a portion is missing. In the table there are about 710,000 clones, 60% to 75% of which are singletons. The TCR originated in a woman aged 25 to 39 in good health. Input material: memory CD4+ T cells sorted from blood. The subset: CD45RA-negative fraction.

Here the CDR3 reads CASSSGQAFNEQFF. In DNA form, the CDR3 reads TGTGCCAGCAGCTCGGGACAGGCGTTCAATGAGCAGTTCTTC. The chain couples TRBV7-8 to TRBJ2-1, with 8 bases lining up with TRBD1. The germline gives CDR1 SGHVS, CDR2 FQNEAQ. With 4 bases clipped from V and 6 bases from J, the junction kept 5 bases outside the gene matches. This CDR3 region has 14 residues.